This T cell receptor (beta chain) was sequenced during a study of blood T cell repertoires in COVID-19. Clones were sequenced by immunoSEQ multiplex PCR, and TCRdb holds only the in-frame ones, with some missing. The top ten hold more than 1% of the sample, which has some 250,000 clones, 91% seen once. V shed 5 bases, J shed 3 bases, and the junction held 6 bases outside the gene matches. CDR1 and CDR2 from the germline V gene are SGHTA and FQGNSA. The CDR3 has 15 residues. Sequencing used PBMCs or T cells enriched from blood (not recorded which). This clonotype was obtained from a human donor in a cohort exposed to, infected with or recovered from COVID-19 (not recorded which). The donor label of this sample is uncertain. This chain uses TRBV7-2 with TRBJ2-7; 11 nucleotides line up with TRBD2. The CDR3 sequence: CASSHTSGGRYEQYF. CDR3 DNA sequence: TGTGCCAGCAGCCATACTAGCGGGGGCCGCTACGAGCAGTACTTC.